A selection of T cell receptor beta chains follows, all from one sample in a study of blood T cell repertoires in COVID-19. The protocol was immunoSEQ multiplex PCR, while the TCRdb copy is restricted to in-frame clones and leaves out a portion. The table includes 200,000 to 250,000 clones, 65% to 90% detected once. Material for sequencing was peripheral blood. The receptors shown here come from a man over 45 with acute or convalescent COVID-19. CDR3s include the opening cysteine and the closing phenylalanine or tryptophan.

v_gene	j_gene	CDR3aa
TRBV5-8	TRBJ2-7	CASSLELGQGAAEQYF
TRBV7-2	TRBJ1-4	CASSLIFTATNEKLFF
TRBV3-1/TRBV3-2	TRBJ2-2	CASSQGRVTGELFF
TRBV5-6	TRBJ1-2	CASSLDGGYGYTF
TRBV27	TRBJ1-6	CASRRTGAYNSPLHF
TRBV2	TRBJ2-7	CASSELQGLSYEQYF
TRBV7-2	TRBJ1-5	CASSLDRNQPQHF
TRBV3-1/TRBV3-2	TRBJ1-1	CASSLNRGRGTEAFF
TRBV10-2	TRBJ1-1	CASRIRTGRNTEAFF
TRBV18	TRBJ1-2	CASSPSRSNYGYTF
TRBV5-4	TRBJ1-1	CASSQRQGRYTEAFF
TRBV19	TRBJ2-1	CASRDSGQATYNEQFF
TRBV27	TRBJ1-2	CASSPGWVEAGYTF
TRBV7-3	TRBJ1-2	CASSLTKPEYGYTF
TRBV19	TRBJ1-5	CASRGGGNQPQHF
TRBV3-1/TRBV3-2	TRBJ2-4	CASSPRGTKNIQYF
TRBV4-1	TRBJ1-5	CASSLGQANQPQHF
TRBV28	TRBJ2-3	CASSPWDTGGDTQYF
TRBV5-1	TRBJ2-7	CASSLEAVGSGEQYF
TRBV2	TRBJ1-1	CASSEILGQGNTEAFF
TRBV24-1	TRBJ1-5	CATSDRSTGVSNQPQHF
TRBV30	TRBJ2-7	CAWSVLGAYEQYF
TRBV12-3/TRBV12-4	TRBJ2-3	CASTLRGNTQYF
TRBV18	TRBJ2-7	CASSPTSGAGEQYF
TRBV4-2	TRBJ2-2	CASSQEGRGYTGELFF
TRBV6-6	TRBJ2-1	CASSSWTGSSYNEQFF
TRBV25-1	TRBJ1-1	CASSESFPRDTEAFF
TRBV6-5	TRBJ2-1	CASNLAGSSYNEQFF
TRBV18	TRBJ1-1	CASSPGTGGTEAFF
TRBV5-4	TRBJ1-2	CASSRVEVYGYTF
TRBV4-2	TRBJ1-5	CASSQDPGISNQPQHF
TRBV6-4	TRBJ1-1	CASSGTAGTEAFF
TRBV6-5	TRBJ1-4	CASRPPSDWNEKLFF
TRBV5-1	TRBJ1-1	CASSLRPGAGDTEAFF
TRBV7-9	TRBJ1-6	CASSLGGQALSSYNSPLHF
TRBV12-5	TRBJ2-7	CASGPPGQAYEQYF
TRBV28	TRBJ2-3	CASSHRYLRTDTQYF
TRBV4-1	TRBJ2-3	CASSRPEAADTQYF
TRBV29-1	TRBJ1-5	CSVTQGSNQPQHF
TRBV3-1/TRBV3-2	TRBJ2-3	CASSQRRTSTDTQYF